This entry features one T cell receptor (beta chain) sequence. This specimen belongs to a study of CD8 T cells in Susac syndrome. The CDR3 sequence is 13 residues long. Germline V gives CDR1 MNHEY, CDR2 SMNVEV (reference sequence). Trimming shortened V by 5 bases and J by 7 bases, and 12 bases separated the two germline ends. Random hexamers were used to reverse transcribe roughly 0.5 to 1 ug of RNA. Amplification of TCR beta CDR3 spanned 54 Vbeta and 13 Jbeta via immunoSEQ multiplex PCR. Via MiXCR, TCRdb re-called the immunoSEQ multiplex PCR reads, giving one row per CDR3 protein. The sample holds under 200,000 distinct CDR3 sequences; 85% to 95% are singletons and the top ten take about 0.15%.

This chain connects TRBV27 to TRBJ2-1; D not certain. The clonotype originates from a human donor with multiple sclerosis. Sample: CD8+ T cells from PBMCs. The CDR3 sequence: CASSPARWNEQFF. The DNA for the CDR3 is TGTGCCAGCAGTCCGGCTCGATGGAATGAGCAGTTCTTC.